These 18 T cell receptor beta chains originate from one sample sequenced in a study of blood T cell repertoires in COVID-19 (dated by TCRdb to 2020 to 2022). Library preparation used the immunoSEQ multiplex PCR assay. Here the immuneACCESS table is served through TCRdb, limited to in-frame sequences with V and J called. Missing clones are a known gap in these copies; in checked studies unresolved V genes cover under half, and the rest lacks a known reason. For this sample the table gives about 180,000 clones, of which about 84% were detected only once. Over 7% of the sample is in the top ten clones. The specimen sequenced was PBMCs or T cells enriched from blood (not recorded which). All receptors derive from a woman in her 30s who had recovered from COVID-19.

This sequence joins TRBV5-1 and TRBJ2-4; perhaps TRBD2 as D (6 bases). This CDR3 spans 16 amino acids. CDR1 and CDR2 from the germline V gene are SGHRS and YFSETQ. V was trimmed by 3 bases and J by 6 bases, leaving 19 bases between them. The CDR3 reads CASSSNTGTEVNIQYF. The CDR3 nucleotides read TGCGCCAGCAGCTCCAATACCGGGACTGAAGTAAACATTCAGTACTTC.

The rearrangement uses TRBV5-4 and TRBJ2-1; TRBD2 matches 8 bases. Looked up from germline, CDR1 is SGHNT and CDR2 is YYREEE (reference sequence). The junction had 7 bases not matched to a gene; V was cut back by 2 bases and J by 0 bases. The CDR3 covers 17 residues. CDR3 sequence reads: CASSLSSGFISYNEQFF. The CDR3 nucleotides are TGTGCCAGCAGCTTATCTAGCGGGTTCATCTCCTACAATGAGCAGTTCTTC.

For the CDR3, the DNA is TGTGCCAGCAGTTTAGGGATGGGGGGAACCGGGGAGCTGTTTTTT. Its protein product is CASSLGMGGTGELFF. The rearrangement uses TRBV27 and TRBJ2-2; TRBD2 is a possible D gene (6 bases). Germline CDR1 is MNHEY and CDR2 is SMNVEV (reference sequence). The CDR3 runs to 15 residues. V was clipped by 2 bases and J by 5 bases, with 12 bases between them.

The sample holds a few counts of this clone. This rearrangement joins TRBV27 to TRBJ2-2; D perhaps matches TRBD1 (6 bases). Trimming removed 6 bases at V and 3 bases at J, with 11 bases between. CDR1 MNHEY and CDR2 SMNVEV come from the germline V gene (reference sequence). CDR3 size: 14 residues. The CDR3 nucleotides are TGTGCCAGCAGGGCCCGGACAGACACCGGGGAGCTGTTTTTT. Translating gives CASRARTDTGELFF.

The gene calls are TRBV20-1 and TRBJ2-4; a possible D gene is TRBD2 (5 bases). V was trimmed by 3 bases and J by 0 bases, leaving 12 bases between them. The CDR3 contains 15 residues. CDR1 is DFQATT, CDR2 SNEGSKA, per germline (reference sequence). The CDR3 here is CSASVRTLAKNIQYF. The CDR3 DNA sequence: TGCAGTGCTAGTGTACGGACTTTAGCCAAAAACATTCAGTACTTC.

This clone was detected only a few times. This chain connects TRBV5-1 to TRBJ2-7, with 8 bases identical to TRBD2. The CDR3 sequence is 15 residues long. Germline lookup yields CDR1 SGHRS and CDR2 YFSETQ. Losses at the gene ends were 0 bases for V and 0 bases for J; bases not matched to a gene: 2. The CDR3 DNA reads TGCGCCAGCAGCTTGGGACTAGCGAGCTCCTACGAGCAGTACTTC. Translated: CASSLGLASSYEQYF.

This chain joins TRBV23-1 and TRBJ2-7, with 12 bases that match TRBD2. TRBV23-1 falls under the ORF class, with uncertain function. Unmatched junction bases numbered 4, after V lost 5 bases and J lost 5 bases. The CDR3 spans 14 residues. The CDR3: CASSVTSGSHEQYF. CDR3 in DNA: TGCGCCAGCAGTGTGACTAGCGGGAGCCACGAGCAGTACTTC.

V and J are TRBV7-3 and TRBJ2-2, with D perhaps TRBD2 (6 bases). V dropped 5 bases and J dropped 2 bases, with 15 bases sitting between them. The CDR3 is 16 amino acids. CDR1 and CDR2 (germline): SGHTA, FQGTGA. In DNA form, the CDR3 reads TGTGCCAGCAGCGTCTACGGGGGAATCAACACCGGGGAGCTGTTTTTT. It codes for CASSVYGGINTGELFF.

In DNA, the CDR3 is TGTGCCAGCAGCTCGTACTCTGGAAACACCATATATTTT. Its translation is CASSSYSGNTIYF. The chain links TRBV7-6 to TRBJ1-3, with no clear D. Looked up from germline, CDR1 is SGHVS and CDR2 is FNYEAQ. This CDR3 has 13 residues. V lost 4 bases, J lost 0 bases, and 4 bases lay in between. Using reference TRBV7-6 and TRBJ1-3 for the parts outside the CDR3, the full variable domain is GAGVSQSPRYKVTKRGQDVALRCDPISGHVSLYWYRQALGQGPEFLTYFNYEAQQDKSGLPNDRFSAERPEGSISTLTIQRTEQRDSAMYRCASSSYSGNTIYFGEGSWLTVV.

The chain couples TRBV3-1 (or the pseudogene TRBV3-2) to TRBJ2-1; TRBD2 agrees at 9 bases. Germline V lookup: CDR1 LGHDT, CDR2 YNNKEL (reference sequence). V shed 0 bases, J shed 7 bases, and the junction held 7 bases outside the gene matches. This CDR3 has 16 residues. CDR3 nucleotide sequence: TGTGCCAGCAGCCAAGAATGGCTAGCGGGATATAATGAGCAGTTCTTC. It encodes CASSQEWLAGYNEQFF.

The chain joins TRBV18 to TRBJ2-5; D might be TRBD2 (6 bases). This CDR3 has 16 residues. Trimming cost V 6 bases and J 2 bases, with 19 bases left between them. Germline CDR1 is KGHSH and CDR2 is LQKENI. Written as DNA, the CDR3 is TGTGCCAGCTCGACTGGAAGCGGAGGGAGGCAAGAGACCCAGTACTTC. It encodes CASSTGSGGRQETQYF.

This clone was detected only once. The rearrangement uses TRBV14 and TRBJ2-1, with 7 positions matching TRBD1. Germline assignment: CDR1 SGHDN and CDR2 FVKESK. The V and J ends lost 1 base and 6 bases, in that order; junction bases with no gene match: 6. This CDR3 contains 15 residues. CDR3 region: CASSQGQGFSNEQFF. The CDR3 bases are TGTGCCAGCAGCCAAGGACAGGGCTTCTCCAATGAGCAGTTCTTC.

V and J are TRBV28 and TRBJ1-4; TRBD1 matches at 9 bases. There are 14 residues in the CDR3. Germline V gene sequence: CDR1 MDHEN, CDR2 SYDVKM. V lost 4 bases, J lost 6 bases, and 3 bases stayed unmatched. The CDR3 sequence: CASSSGTGYEKLFF. Here the CDR3 DNA reads TGTGCCAGCAGTTCCGGGACAGGGTATGAAAAACTGTTTTTT.

The V call is TRBV19, the J call TRBJ2-1; D ambiguous. CDR3 length: 17 amino acids. Trimming cost V 4 bases and J 5 bases, with 21 bases left between them. Germline V lookup: CDR1 LNHDA, CDR2 SQIVND (reference sequence). The CDR3 sequence: CASSRHLQVVRNNEQFF. Here the CDR3 DNA reads TGTGCCAGTAGTAGACATTTACAAGTGGTTCGTAACAATGAGCAGTTCTTC.

A word on this clone: This specimen includes other DNA sequences encoding the same CDR3. The V and J genes are TRBV30 and TRBJ1-5, with TRBD1 as a possible D gene (5 bases). The V and J ends lost 0 bases and 7 bases respectively, with 10 bases between them. Per germline, CDR1 GTSNPN and CDR2 SVGIG (reference sequence). CDR3 size: 13 residues. CDR3 loop: CAWSVRGNQPQHF. The DNA for the CDR3 is TGTGCCTGGAGTGTACGGGGGAACCAGCCCCAGCATTTT.

The rearrangement links TRBV28 to TRBJ1-2, with 10 bases aligning to TRBD1. The CDR3 sequence is 13 residues long. V lost 11 bases to trimming and J lost 5 bases; unmatched junction nucleotides: 8. Germline V gives CDR1 MDHEN, CDR2 SYDVKM. CDR3 sequence: CAAGTGVRYGYTF. Written as DNA, the CDR3 is TGTGCCGCCGGGACAGGGGTGCGGTATGGCTACACCTTC.

V usage is TRBV5-1 and J usage is TRBJ2-7; D remains unclear. The CDR3 consists of 15 residues. Germline lookup yields CDR1 SGHRS and CDR2 YFSETQ. The V end was cut by 0 bases, the J end by 0 bases, with 10 bases between. CDR3 in amino acids: CASSLGSEASYEQYF. CDR3 nucleotide sequence: TGCGCCAGCAGCTTGGGGAGTGAAGCCTCCTACGAGCAGTACTTC.

The CDR3, as DNA: TGTGCCAGCAGTTCCCGGGGGGGGAGCTCCTACAATGAGCAGTTCTTC. Protein sequence: CASSSRGGSSYNEQFF. This chain joins TRBV28 and TRBJ2-1; 8 nucleotides agree with TRBD2. Germline CDR1 is MDHEN and CDR2 is SYDVKM. The ends lost 4 bases at V and 0 bases at J; junction bases unmatched: 5. CDR3 size: 16 residues.